The 32 T cell receptor beta chains listed next were all sequenced from one sample in a study of shared clonotypes between healthy human individuals. This table comes from immunoSEQ multiplex PCR, and its TCRdb copy is limited to in-frame clones, with some not included. The data contain about 1 million clones, 60% to 80% of them seen just once; the ten biggest clones take up roughly 1.5%. Sequenced material: memory CD4+ T cells sorted from blood. Subset described: CD45RA-negative fraction. All receptors come from a man in his late teens or twenties in good health.

The chain couples TRBV6-6 to TRBJ1-1, with D maybe TRBD1 (5 bases). CDR3 length equals 14 residues. Germline CDR1 is MNHNY and CDR2 is SVGAGI (reference sequence). V shed 7 bases and J shed 1 base, with 13 bases lying between them. CDR3 residues: CASTAGAWNTEAFF. CDR3 in DNA: TGTGCCAGCACCGCTGGGGCTTGGAACACTGAAGCTTTCTTT.

This clone was found a few times. This chain connects TRBV5-1 to TRBJ2-2; 7 nucleotides agree with TRBD2. The CDR3 consists of 13 residues. CDR1 is SGHRS and CDR2 is YFSETQ in the germline V gene. J lost 3 bases, V lost 6 bases, and 2 bases had no gene match. CDR3 region: CASTGRDTGELFF. CDR3 coding DNA: TGCGCCAGCACAGGGAGGGACACCGGGGAGCTGTTTTTT. The full variable domain, rest sourced from reference TRBV5-1 and TRBJ2-2, is KAGVTQTPRYLIKTRGQQVTLSCSPISGHRSVSWYQQTPGQGLQFLFEYFSETQRNKGNFPGRFSGRQFSNSRSEMNVSTLELGDSALYLCASTGRDTGELFFGEGSRLTVL.

V usage is TRBV6-5 and J usage is TRBJ2-7; no clear D gene. Looked up from germline, CDR1 is MNHEY and CDR2 is SVGAGI. V lost 8 bases, J lost 6 bases, and 17 bases lay in between. The length of the CDR3 is 13 residues. The CDR3 nucleotides are TGTGCCAGCGGTAGGCAGCAAAGTGTCGAGCAGTACTTC. This codes for CASGRQQSVEQYF.

This clone was found a few times. V gene TRBV19 combines with J gene TRBJ2-3, with D unclear. This CDR3 region has 13 residues. Trimming removed 4 bases from V and 6 bases from J, with 11 bases in between. Germline loops: CDR1 LNHDA, CDR2 SQIVND (reference sequence). The CDR3 protein is CASSSIQADTQYF. The CDR3 coding sequence is TGTGCCAGTAGTAGTATTCAGGCGGATACGCAGTATTTT.

This clone came up a few times. The gene calls are TRBV11-2 and TRBJ2-1; the match to TRBD2 covers 12 bases. V dropped 5 bases and J dropped 10; count of bases not matched to a gene: 12. Germline-derived CDR1 and CDR2 are SGHAT and FQNNGV. The CDR3 covers 16 residues. The CDR3 loop is CASSITGTSGRGEQFF. CDR3 nucleotide sequence: TGTGCCAGCAGCATCACCGGGACTAGCGGGCGGGGGGAGCAGTTCTTC. The variable domain in full, with the rest retrieved from reference TRBV11-2 and TRBJ2-1, is EAGVAQSPRYKIIEKRQSVAFWCNPISGHATLYWYQQILGQGPKLLIQFQNNGVVDDSQLPKDRFSAERLKGVDSTLKIQPAKLEDSAVYLCASSITGTSGRGEQFFGPGTRLTVL.

The chain employs TRBV6-4 and TRBJ2-1; weak D call: TRBD1 (5 bases). This CDR3 spans 15 amino acids. Trimming stripped 5 bases from V and 0 bases from J, with 11 bases between. CDR1 is MRHNA, CDR2 SNTAGT, per germline. CDR3 sequence (DNA): TGTGCCAGCAGTTCACAGGCTAGCTCCTACAATGAGCAGTTCTTC. Protein: CASSSQASSYNEQFF.

The chain is built from TRBV2 and TRBJ1-3; unclear D gene. The germline V and J ends were trimmed by 6 bases and 4 bases, with 7 bases remaining between them. This CDR3 spans 12 amino acids. Germline lookup yields CDR1 SNHLY and CDR2 FYNNEI. CDR3 sequence reads: CASRDDGNTIYF. In DNA form, the CDR3 reads TGTGCCAGCAGGGACGACGGAAACACCATATATTTT.

The rearrangement joins TRBV4-1 to TRBJ2-7; no firm D call. CDR1 and CDR2 (germline): MGHRA, YSYEKL. Trimming removed 5 bases at V and 2 bases at J, with 16 bases between. CDR3 length: 15 residues. The CDR3 region has the DNA TGCGCCAGCAGCTCCCCCGAGAGGAGCCCCTACGAGCAGTACTTC. Its protein product is CASSSPERSPYEQYF.

The genes are TRBV11-1 and TRBJ1-3; no definite D call. The CDR3 loop spans 16 amino acids. CDR1 SGHAT and CDR2 FQDESV come from the germline V gene (reference sequence). The ends were cut back, 3 bases at V and 0 bases at J, with 12 bases in the middle. The CDR3 reads CASSFSPARSGNTIYF. The DNA of the CDR3 is TGTGCCAGCAGCTTCTCACCCGCACGCTCTGGAAACACCATATATTTT.

V is TRBV4-1 and J is TRBJ2-5; 8 bases map to TRBD1. The CDR3 sequence is 17 residues long. Looked up from germline, CDR1 is MGHRA and CDR2 is YSYEKL. V lost 1 base and J lost 4; bases outside the gene matches: 11. CDR3 sequence: CASSQALAQGTGETQYF. The CDR3 nucleotides read TGCGCCAGCAGCCAAGCTCTGGCACAGGGGACAGGAGAGACCCAGTACTTC.

This clone was seen many times. The chain joins TRBV7-2 to TRBJ2-1; 9 bases are shared with TRBD1. Germline loops: CDR1 SGHTA, CDR2 FQGNSA. This CDR3 spans 16 amino acids. V lost 5 bases, J lost 3 bases, and 8 bases stayed unmatched. CDR3 in amino acids: CASSPTGQGNYNEQFF. The CDR3, as DNA: TGTGCCAGCAGCCCGACGGGACAGGGTAACTACAATGAGCAGTTCTTC.

This chain links TRBV11-2 with TRBJ2-1, with TRBD2 identical over 14 bases. The CDR3 runs to 15 residues. With 5 bases clipped from V and 6 bases from J, the junction kept 3 bases outside the gene matches. Germline V gene sequence: CDR1 SGHAT, CDR2 FQNNGV. The CDR3 sequence: CASSPGLAGANEQFF. The CDR3 nucleotides are TGTGCCAGCAGCCCGGGACTAGCGGGAGCCAATGAGCAGTTCTTC.

The rearrangement links TRBV25-1 to TRBJ2-3; unclear D gene. V was cut by 3 bases and J by 3 bases, with 10 bases left in between. This CDR3 contains 14 residues. Germline CDR1 reads MGHDK; CDR2 reads SYGVNS. This CDR3 is CASSEATLTDTQYF. The CDR3 nucleotides read TGTGCCAGCAGTGAGGCCACACTAACAGATACGCAGTATTTT.

In this sample, this clone turned up a few times. V and J are TRBV6-1 and TRBJ1-2; 9 positions agree with TRBD1. CDR3 length: 15 residues. V shed 3 bases and J 6 bases; nucleotides not matched to a gene: 8. Looked up from germline, CDR1 is MNHNS and CDR2 is SASEGT. The DNA of the CDR3 is TGTGCCAGCAGTGACCCCGGGACAGGGAAGAATGGCTACACCTTC. This sequence encodes CASSDPGTGKNGYTF.

The J gene is TRBJ2-1, the V gene TRBV7-3, with 8 bases fitting TRBD2. This CDR3 has 14 amino acids. Per the germline V gene, CDR1 is SGHTA and CDR2 is FQGTGA. V was clipped by 1 base and J by 13 bases; unmatched bases: 9. The CDR3 is CASSLSGSGDHQFF. Here the CDR3 DNA reads TGTGCCAGCAGCTTAAGTGGTAGCGGGGACCACCAGTTCTTC.

In DNA form, the CDR3 reads TGTGCCAGCAGTGAACTGGAAATCTATGGCTACACCTTC. Protein: CASSELEIYGYTF. The chain employs TRBV2 and TRBJ1-2; D is ambiguous. The germline V gene has CDR1 SNHLY and CDR2 FYNNEI. The CDR3 extends over 13 amino acids. Trimming took 2 bases from V and 4 from J, leaving 8 bases between them.

Points on this clone: The same CDR3 is also encoded by other DNA sequences in this sample. The rearrangement links TRBV9 to TRBJ1-1; unclear D gene. The CDR3 is 15 residues long. Trimming removed 4 bases at V and 0 bases at J, with 13 bases between. Germline lookup yields CDR1 SGDLS and CDR2 YYNGEE. DNA for the CDR3: TGTGCCAGCAGCCCGCCCGGTACCTTGAACACTGAAGCTTTCTTT. It specifies CASSPPGTLNTEAFF.

This clone was detected once. This same CDR3 is encoded by further DNA sequences in the sample. The rearrangement links TRBV5-6 to TRBJ1-5, with no clear D. The V end was cut by 0 bases, the J end by 0 bases, with 7 bases between. CDR3 length: 15 amino acids. Per germline, CDR1 SGHDT and CDR2 YYEEEE. The CDR3 loop reads CASSLGGLSNQPQHF. Here the CDR3 DNA reads TGTGCCAGCAGCTTGGGAGGGCTTAGCAATCAGCCCCAGCATTTT.

The chain uses TRBV2 and TRBJ1-5; D unclear. Germline V CDR1 and CDR2: SNHLY, FYNNEI. The CDR3 has 13 amino acids. V was clipped by 5 bases and J by 3 bases, with 8 bases between them. CDR3 amino acids: CASSTRYNQPQHF. The CDR3 DNA reads as TGTGCCAGCAGTACACGGTACAATCAGCCCCAGCATTTT.

The gene calls are TRBV5-1 and TRBJ2-5; D gene uncertain. V dropped 5 bases and J dropped 5 bases, with 19 bases sitting between them. This CDR3 comprises 15 residues. Germline CDR1 and CDR2: SGHRS and YFSETQ. The CDR3 protein is CASRPTSTIFETQYF. The DNA for the CDR3 is TGCGCCAGCAGACCCACCAGTACAATTTTCGAGACCCAGTACTTC.

V usage is TRBV27 and J usage is TRBJ2-1; D remains unclear. Trimming removed 7 bases at V and 0 bases at J, with 16 bases between. This CDR3 has 16 residues. Germline-derived CDR1 and CDR2 are MNHEY and SMNVEV (reference sequence). The CDR3 here is CASKGLGHSSYNEQFF. In nucleotides, the CDR3 is TGTGCCAGCAAGGGCCTAGGGCATAGCTCCTACAATGAGCAGTTCTTC.

In its sample, this clone was seen once. The chain employs TRBV6-5 and TRBJ2-7; 9 nucleotides align to TRBD1. V shed 0 bases, J shed 9 bases, and the junction held 9 bases outside the gene matches. This CDR3 has 15 amino acids. The germline V gene encodes CDR1 MNHEY and CDR2 SVGAGI. CDR3 region: CASSYSVQGAQGQYF. In nucleotides, the CDR3 is TGTGCCAGCAGTTACTCGGTACAGGGGGCGCAGGGGCAGTACTTC.

V is TRBV7-9 and J is TRBJ2-1, with D possibly matching TRBD1 (5 bases). CDR1 and CDR2 from the germline V gene are SEHNR and FQNEAQ (reference sequence). V lost 2 bases, J lost 6 bases, and 5 bases lay in between. CDR3 length equals 12 residues. CDR3 bases: TGTGCCAGCAGCTTACAGGGCAATGAGCAGTTCTTC. It is translated as CASSLQGNEQFF.

V and J are TRBV5-6 and TRBJ1-1, with unresolved D. The germline V gene has CDR1 SGHDT and CDR2 YYEEEE. The V end lost 0 bases, the J end lost 3 bases, and 9 bases lay between the germline ends. The CDR3 length is 14 residues. This CDR3 is CASSLATLDTEAFF. The CDR3 DNA is TGTGCCAGCAGCTTGGCCACCCTCGACACTGAAGCTTTCTTT.

The V call is TRBV7-2, the J call TRBJ2-2; TRBD1 matches 9 bases. The CDR3 consists of 15 residues. Trimming at V came to 6 bases and at J to 1 base, leaving 3 bases not matched to a gene. Germline V gene lookup returns CDR1 SGHTA and CDR2 FQGNSA. Written as DNA, the CDR3 is TGTGCCAGCAGGAGGACAGGGGTGAACACCGGGGAGCTGTTTTTT. It codes for CASRRTGVNTGELFF.

The genes are TRBV6-6 and TRBJ1-2; 8 nucleotides line up with TRBD1. The CDR3 consists of 14 residues. In germline, CDR1 is MNHNY, CDR2 SVGAGI (reference sequence). V dropped 7 bases and J dropped 2; count of bases not matched to a gene: 6. The CDR3 coding sequence is TGTGCCAGCATTTATGGACAGGGAAACTATGGCTACACCTTC. As protein: CASIYGQGNYGYTF.

This clone turned up a few times. CDR3 sequence (DNA): TGTGCCAGCGGGGGGTCCCCGAACACCGGGGAGCTGTTTTTT. Protein sequence: CASGGSPNTGELFF. V gene TRBV7-2 combines with J gene TRBJ2-2, with TRBD2 as a possible D gene (6 bases). Germline V lookup: CDR1 SGHTA, CDR2 FQGNSA. The CDR3 sequence is 14 residues long. Trimming took off 8 bases at V and 0 bases at J, with 10 bases between the two ends.

This clone was observed a handful of times. This rearrangement joins TRBV6-6 to TRBJ1-5, with no clear D. CDR3 length: 14 residues. Trimming shortened V by 6 bases and J by 7 bases, and 16 bases separated the two germline ends. Germline values: CDR1 MNHNY, CDR2 SVGAGI (reference sequence). In nucleotides, the CDR3 is TGTGCCAGCAGCTCCGGGCTTACCCTCCAGCCCCAGCATTTT. Its protein is CASSSGLTLQPQHF.

This clone came up a few times. Other DNA sequences in the same sample also yield this CDR3. The genes are TRBV5-4 and TRBJ2-7; D may be TRBD2 (5 bases). The CDR3 is 14 amino acids. Germline CDR1 and CDR2: SGHNT and YYREEE (reference sequence). The V end was cut by 1 base, the J end by 0 bases, with 8 bases between. The CDR3 nucleotides are TGTGCCAGCAGCTTGAGCGGTTCCTCCTACGAGCAGTACTTC. Translating gives CASSLSGSSYEQYF.

This clone showed up just once. The chain carries TRBV5-1 and TRBJ2-3; D unclear. Trimming shortened V by 6 bases and J by 1 base, and 9 bases separated the two germline ends. Germline CDR1 is SGHRS and CDR2 is YFSETQ. The CDR3 sequence is 13 residues long. CDR3 nucleotides: TGCGCCAGCATGGAGACCGGCACAGATACGCAGTATTTT. Amino acid sequence: CASMETGTDTQYF.

The V call is TRBV4-1, the J call TRBJ1-5; no clear D gene. Germline CDR1 MGHRA, CDR2 YSYEKL. CDR3 length equals 15 residues. V lost 0 bases and J lost 0, with 6 bases in between. This CDR3 is CASSQEGVSNQPQHF. CDR3 DNA: TGCGCCAGCAGCCAAGAAGGTGTTAGCAATCAGCCCCAGCATTTT.

This chain connects TRBV10-2 to TRBJ2-2; D not resolved. Germline CDR1 reads WSHSY; CDR2 reads SAAADI. This CDR3 comprises 14 residues. V was clipped by 3 bases and J by 3 bases, with 8 bases between them. The CDR3 protein is CASSEPGYTGELFF. For the CDR3, the DNA is TGCGCCAGCAGTGAACCCGGGTACACCGGGGAGCTGTTTTTT.